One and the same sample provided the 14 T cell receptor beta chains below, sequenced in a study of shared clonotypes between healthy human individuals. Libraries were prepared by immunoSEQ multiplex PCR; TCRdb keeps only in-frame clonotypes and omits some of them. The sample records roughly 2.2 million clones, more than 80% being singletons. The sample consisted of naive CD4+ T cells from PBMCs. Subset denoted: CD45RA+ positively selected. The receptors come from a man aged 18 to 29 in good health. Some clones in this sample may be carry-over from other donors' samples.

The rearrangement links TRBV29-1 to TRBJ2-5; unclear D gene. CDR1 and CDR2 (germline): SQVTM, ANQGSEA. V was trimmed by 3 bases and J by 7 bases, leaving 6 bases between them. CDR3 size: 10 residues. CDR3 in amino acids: CSVDFGTQYF. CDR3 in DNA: TGCAGCGTTGACTTTGGGACCCAGTACTTC. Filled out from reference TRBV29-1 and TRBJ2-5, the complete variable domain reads SAVISQKPSRDICQRGTSLTIQCQVDSQVTMMFWYRQQPGQSLTLIATANQGSEATYESGFVIDKFPISRPNLTFSTLTVSNMSPEDSSIYLCSVDFGTQYFGPGTRLLVL.

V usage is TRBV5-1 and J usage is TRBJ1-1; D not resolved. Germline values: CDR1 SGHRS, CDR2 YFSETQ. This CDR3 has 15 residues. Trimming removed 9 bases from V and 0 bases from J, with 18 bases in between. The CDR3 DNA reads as TGCGCCACCTCTCCGGAAGAGGCCTTGAACACTGAAGCTTTCTTT. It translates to CATSPEEALNTEAFF. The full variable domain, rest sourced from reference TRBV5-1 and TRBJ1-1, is KAGVTQTPRYLIKTRGQQVTLSCSPISGHRSVSWYQQTPGQGLQFLFEYFSETQRNKGNFPGRFSGRQFSNSRSEMNVSTLELGDSALYLCATSPEEALNTEAFFGQGTRLTVV.

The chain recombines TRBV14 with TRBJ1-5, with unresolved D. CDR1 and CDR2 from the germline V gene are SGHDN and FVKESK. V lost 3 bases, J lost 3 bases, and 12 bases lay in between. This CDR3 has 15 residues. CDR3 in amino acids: CASSHKPPANQPQHF. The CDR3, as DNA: TGTGCCAGCAGCCATAAACCTCCGGCCAATCAGCCCCAGCATTTT.

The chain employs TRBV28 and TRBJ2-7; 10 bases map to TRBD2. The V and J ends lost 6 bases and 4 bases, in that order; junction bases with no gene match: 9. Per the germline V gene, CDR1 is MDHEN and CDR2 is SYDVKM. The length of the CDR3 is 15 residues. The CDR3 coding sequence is TGTGCCAGCAGGAAAGCGGGAGGGCCCATGTACGAGCAGTACTTC. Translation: CASRKAGGPMYEQYF.

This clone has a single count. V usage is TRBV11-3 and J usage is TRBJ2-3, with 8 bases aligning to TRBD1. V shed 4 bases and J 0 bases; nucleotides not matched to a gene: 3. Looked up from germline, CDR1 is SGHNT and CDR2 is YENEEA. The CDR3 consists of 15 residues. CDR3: CASSSGTGSTDTQYF. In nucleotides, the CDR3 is TGTGCCAGCAGCTCTGGGACAGGCAGCACAGATACGCAGTATTTT.

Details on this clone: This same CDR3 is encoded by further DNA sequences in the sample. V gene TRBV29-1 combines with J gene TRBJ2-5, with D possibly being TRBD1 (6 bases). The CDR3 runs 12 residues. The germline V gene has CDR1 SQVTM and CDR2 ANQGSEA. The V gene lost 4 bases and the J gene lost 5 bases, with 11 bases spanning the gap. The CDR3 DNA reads TGCAGCGTTGGAGGGGGTGCGGAGACCCAGTACTTC. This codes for CSVGGGAETQYF.

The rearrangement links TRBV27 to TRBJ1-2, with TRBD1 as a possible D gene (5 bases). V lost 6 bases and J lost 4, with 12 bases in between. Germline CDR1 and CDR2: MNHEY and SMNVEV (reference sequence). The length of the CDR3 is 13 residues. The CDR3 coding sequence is TGTGCCAGCAGGCTGGGACTCGGCTATGGCTACACCTTC. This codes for CASRLGLGYGYTF.

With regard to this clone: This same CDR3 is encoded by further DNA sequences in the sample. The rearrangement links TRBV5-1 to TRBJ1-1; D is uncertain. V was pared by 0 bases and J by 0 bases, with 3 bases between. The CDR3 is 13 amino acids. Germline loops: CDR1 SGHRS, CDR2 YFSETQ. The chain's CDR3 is CASSLALNTEAFF. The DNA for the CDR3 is TGCGCCAGCAGCTTGGCGTTGAACACTGAAGCTTTCTTT.

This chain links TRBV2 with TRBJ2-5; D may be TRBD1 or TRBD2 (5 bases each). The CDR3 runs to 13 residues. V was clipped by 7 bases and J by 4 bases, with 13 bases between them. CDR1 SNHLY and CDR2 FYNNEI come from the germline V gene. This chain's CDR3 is CASTRGQGETQYF. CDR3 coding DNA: TGTGCCAGCACGAGAGGGCAGGGAGAGACCCAGTACTTC.

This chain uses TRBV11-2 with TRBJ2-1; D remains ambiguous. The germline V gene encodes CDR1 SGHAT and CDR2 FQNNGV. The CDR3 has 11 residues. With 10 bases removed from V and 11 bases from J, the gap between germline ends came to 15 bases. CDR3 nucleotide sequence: TGTGCCACCTCCCTAAGCGTCCAGCAGTTCTTC. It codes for CATSLSVQQFF. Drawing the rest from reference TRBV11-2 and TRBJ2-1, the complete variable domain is EAGVAQSPRYKIIEKRQSVAFWCNPISGHATLYWYQQILGQGPKLLIQFQNNGVVDDSQLPKDRFSAERLKGVDSTLKIQPAKLEDSAVYLCATSLSVQQFFGPGTRLTVL.

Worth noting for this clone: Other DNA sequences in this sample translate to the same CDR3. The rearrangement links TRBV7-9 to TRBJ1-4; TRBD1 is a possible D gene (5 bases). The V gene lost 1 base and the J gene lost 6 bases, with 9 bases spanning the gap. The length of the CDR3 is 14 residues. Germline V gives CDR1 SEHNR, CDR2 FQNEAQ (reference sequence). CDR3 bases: TGTGCCAGCAGCTTAGGGGGCAGCGATGAAAAACTGTTTTTT. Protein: CASSLGGSDEKLFF.

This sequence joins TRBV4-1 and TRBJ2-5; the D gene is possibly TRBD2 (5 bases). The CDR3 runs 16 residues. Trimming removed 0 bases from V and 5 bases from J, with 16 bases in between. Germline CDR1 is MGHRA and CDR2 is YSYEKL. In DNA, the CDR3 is TGCGCCAGCAGCCAAGAAGCGGTCCCTTTCGGGGAGACCCAGTACTTC. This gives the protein CASSQEAVPFGETQYF.

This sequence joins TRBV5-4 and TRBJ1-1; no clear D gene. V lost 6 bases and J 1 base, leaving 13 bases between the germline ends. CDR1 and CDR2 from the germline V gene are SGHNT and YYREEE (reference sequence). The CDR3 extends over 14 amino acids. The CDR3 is CASTPVRENTEAFF. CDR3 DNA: TGTGCCAGCACCCCGGTTAGGGAGAACACTGAAGCTTTCTTT.

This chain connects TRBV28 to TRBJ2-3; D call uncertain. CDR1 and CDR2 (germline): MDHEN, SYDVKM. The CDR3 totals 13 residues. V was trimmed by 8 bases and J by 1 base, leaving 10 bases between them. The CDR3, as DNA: TGTGCCAGCGGGTTGGTCGGCACAGATACGCAGTATTTT. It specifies CASGLVGTDTQYF.